Following are 20 T cell receptor beta chains from one sample sequenced in a study of cytomegalovirus exposure and HLA in healthy donors (dated by TCRdb to about 2017). Preparation of the library involved the immunoSEQ multiplex PCR assay. The multiplex PCR relied on a mix of 60 forward primers for TCR Vbeta segments and 13 reverse primers for TCR Jbeta segments. TCRdb stores this immuneACCESS table with in-frame sequences only. Part of the clones is absent; in the studies checked, under half of the shortfall reflects unresolved V genes, and no reason is known for the rest. Here the sample has roughly 100,000 clones; roughly four fifths occur a single time. The ten largest clones add up to 1.5% to 2% of the sample. The sample taken for sequencing was PBMCs. All receptors derive from a man between 45 and 60 years old in good health and CMV-seronegative.

This chain joins TRBV4-1 and TRBJ1-2; the D gene is possibly TRBD1 (5 bases). Germline lookup yields CDR1 MGHRA and CDR2 YSYEKL. The CDR3 covers 15 residues. V shed 2 bases and J shed 1 base, with 11 bases lying between them. CDR3 bases: TGCGCCAGCAGCCAACGGGAGACAGTTAACTATGGCTACACCTTC. Amino acid sequence: CASSQRETVNYGYTF.

The chain has TRBV30 and TRBJ2-1, with D possibly matching TRBD2 (5 bases). CDR3 size: 14 residues. The V gene's germline CDR1 is GTSNPN and CDR2 SVGIG (reference sequence). V lost 0 bases and J 2 bases, leaving 8 bases between the germline ends. This CDR3 reads CAWSVTGTYNEQFF. CDR3 nucleotide sequence: TGTGCCTGGAGTGTAACCGGGACCTACAATGAGCAGTTCTTC.

This chain links TRBV5-1 with TRBJ2-3; D is perhaps TRBD2 (6 bases). The CDR3 runs to 14 residues. V was shortened by 3 bases and J by 2 bases, with 10 bases between the two germline ends. Germline loops: CDR1 SGHRS, CDR2 YFSETQ. The CDR3 nucleotides are TGCGCCAGCAGCTGGACTAACCCCACAGATACGCAGTATTTT. Translation: CASSWTNPTDTQYF.

This chain links TRBV15 with TRBJ2-6; TRBD1 aligns across 8 bases. V was clipped by 2 bases and J by 4 bases; unmatched bases: 10. The germline CDR1 and CDR2 sequences are LNHNV and YYDKDF (reference sequence). The CDR3 spans 18 residues. CDR3 amino acids: CATSRSLQGAAGANVLTF. The CDR3 DNA is TGTGCCACCAGCAGATCGCTTCAGGGGGCGGCGGGGGCCAACGTCCTGACTTTC.

This chain uses TRBV4-2 with TRBJ2-7, with 10 positions matching TRBD2. The V gene end was trimmed by 4 bases and the J gene end by 7 bases; junction bases not matched to a gene: 10. The CDR3 consists of 15 residues. The germline V gene encodes CDR1 LGHNA and CDR2 YNFKEQ. The CDR3 loop reads CASSRPSGGPLEQYF. DNA of the CDR3: TGTGCCAGCAGCCGCCCTAGCGGGGGACCCTTGGAGCAGTACTTC.

V usage is TRBV7-6 and J usage is TRBJ1-1, with 7 positions matching TRBD1. Germline V gene lookup returns CDR1 SGHVS and CDR2 FNYEAQ. V was pared by 1 base and J by 3 bases, with 5 bases of the junction left unmatched. This CDR3 has 15 amino acids. The CDR3 reads CASSLEGQSYTEAFF. As DNA, the CDR3 is TGTGCCAGCAGCTTAGAGGGACAGTCGTACACTGAAGCTTTCTTT. The complete variable domain, with remaining parts taken from reference TRBV7-6 and TRBJ1-1, reads GAGVSQSPRYKVTKRGQDVALRCDPISGHVSLYWYRQALGQGPEFLTYFNYEAQQDKSGLPNDRFSAERPEGSISTLTIQRTEQRDSAMYRCASSLEGQSYTEAFFGQGTRLTVV.

The rearrangement joins TRBV6-5 to TRBJ2-7; 7 positions match TRBD1. The CDR3 has 15 amino acids. Trimming took 10 bases from V and 1 from J; bases not matched to a gene: 13. Germline lookup yields CDR1 MNHEY and CDR2 SVGAGI. Here the CDR3 reads CATRLGTAESYEQYV. CDR3 coding DNA: TGTGCCACCAGGTTAGGGACAGCGGAGTCCTACGAGCAGTACGTC.

This clone was seen a single time. The chain links TRBV10-3 to TRBJ1-1, with a possible D match to TRBD1 (6 bases). CDR3 length equals 16 residues. Germline loops: CDR1 ENHRY, CDR2 SYGVKD. Trimming pared 0 bases from V and 4 bases from J, leaving 15 bases between. The CDR3 sequence is CAISESAGRGGTEAFF. CDR3 nucleotide sequence: TGTGCCATCAGTGAGTCGGCTGGGAGGGGGGGCACTGAAGCTTTCTTT.

For the CDR3, the DNA is TGTGCCAGCAGCTTTAGCGGGGGGGTGTCAGATACGCAGTATTTT. Amino acid sequence: CASSFSGGVSDTQYF. The gene calls are TRBV7-2 and TRBJ2-3, with 11 bases identical to TRBD2. The V gene's germline CDR1 is SGHTA and CDR2 FQGNSA. The length of the CDR3 is 15 residues. V was clipped by 3 bases and J by 4 bases; unmatched bases: 3.

This chain connects TRBV28 to TRBJ2-1, with D perhaps matching TRBD1 (5 bases). This CDR3 comprises 12 residues. Trimming removed 6 bases from V and 8 bases from J, with 11 bases in between. CDR1 is MDHEN, CDR2 SYDVKM, per germline. CDR3 nucleotide sequence: TGTGCCAGCAGACTCAGGGCCGATGAGCAGTTCTTC. Its translation: CASRLRADEQFF.

The gene calls are TRBV11-2 and TRBJ2-7, with TRBD1 matching 7 bases. Germline-derived CDR1 and CDR2 are SGHAT and FQNNGV. V gave up 5 bases and J gave up 3 bases; unmatched junction bases: 7. The CDR3 is 14 amino acids. The CDR3 is CASSPNRGYYEQYF. Written as DNA, the CDR3 is TGTGCCAGCAGCCCAAACAGGGGATACTACGAGCAGTACTTC.

The rearrangement uses TRBV29-1 and TRBJ1-2; D is unresolved. The CDR3 is 13 amino acids. Germline CDR1 and CDR2: SQVTM and ANQGSEA. V shed 4 bases and J shed 4 bases, with 13 bases lying between them. The CDR3 DNA sequence: TGCAGCGTTGGACACACCTCGGCCTATGGCTACACCTTC. Amino acids: CSVGHTSAYGYTF.

The chain is built from TRBV7-2 and TRBJ2-3; 8 bases are a match to TRBD2. Per germline, CDR1 SGHTA and CDR2 FQGNSA. J lost 3 bases, V lost 7 bases, and 6 bases had no gene match. This CDR3 comprises 14 residues. The CDR3 region is CASTPGLVTDTQYF. In DNA, the CDR3 is TGTGCCAGCACCCCGGGACTAGTAACAGATACGCAGTATTTT.

The CDR3 is CASRRLYSGANVLTF. CDR3 coding DNA: TGTGCCAGCAGGCGCCTTTACTCTGGGGCCAACGTCCTGACTTTC. The rearrangement links TRBV6-6 to TRBJ2-6, with D hard to call. The CDR3 loop spans 15 amino acids. Per the germline V gene, CDR1 is MNHNY and CDR2 is SVGAGI (reference sequence). Trimming shortened V by 6 bases and J by 0 bases, and 9 bases separated the two germline ends.

The genes are TRBV2 and TRBJ2-5; no reliable D call. The V and J ends lost 2 bases and 2 bases respectively, with 6 bases between them. Germline lookup yields CDR1 SNHLY and CDR2 FYNNEI. This CDR3 spans 13 amino acids. CDR3 sequence reads: CASSETVQETQYF. CDR3 DNA sequence: TGTGCCAGCAGTGAAACAGTACAAGAGACCCAGTACTTC.

The rearrangement joins TRBV14 to TRBJ1-6, with D maybe TRBD1 (6 bases). The germline V and J ends were trimmed by 4 bases and 7 bases, with 14 bases remaining between them. This CDR3 has 15 amino acids. The germline V gene encodes CDR1 SGHDN and CDR2 FVKESK. The CDR3 nucleotides read TGTGCCAGCAGCCTTACAGGGTTTGTAAATTCACCCCTCCACTTT. This translates into CASSLTGFVNSPLHF.

The chain links TRBV6-5 to TRBJ2-5; D is undetermined. The CDR3 covers 15 residues. CDR1 MNHEY and CDR2 SVGAGI come from the germline V gene. Trimming stripped 0 bases from V and 4 bases from J, with 12 bases between. This chain's CDR3 is CASSYSMATRETQYF. Here the CDR3 DNA reads TGTGCCAGCAGTTACTCGATGGCGACAAGAGAGACCCAGTACTTC.

The chain recombines TRBV7-9 with TRBJ2-5; TRBD2 might be the D (6 bases). The CDR3 runs 17 residues. Germline V gene data show CDR1 as SEHNR and CDR2 as FQNEAQ (reference sequence). The ends were cut back, 3 bases at V and 4 bases at J, with 21 bases in the middle. This CDR3 reads CASSFPERWTEGETQYF. CDR3 nucleotide sequence: TGTGCCAGCAGCTTTCCGGAAAGGTGGACGGAGGGAGAGACCCAGTACTTC. The variable domain in full, completed from reference TRBV7-9 and TRBJ2-5, reads DTGVSQNPRHKITKRGQNVTFRCDPISEHNRLYWYRQTLGQGPEFLTYFQNEAQLEKSRLLSDRFSAERPKGSFSTLEIQRTEQGDSAMYLCASSFPERWTEGETQYFGPGTRLLVL.

This clone was seen just once. V gene TRBV13 combines with J gene TRBJ2-3; D uncertain. Per the germline V gene, CDR1 is PRHDT and CDR2 is FYEKMQ (reference sequence). Trimming shortened V by 0 bases and J by 1 base, and 8 bases separated the two germline ends. CDR3 length: 15 residues. The CDR3 protein is CASSLGSPGTDTQYF. The CDR3 bases are TGTGCCAGCAGCTTAGGGTCCCCCGGCACAGATACGCAGTATTTT.

The rearrangement joins TRBV4-1 to TRBJ1-2, with 7 bases fitting TRBD1. Germline CDR1 and CDR2: MGHRA and YSYEKL. With V trimmed by 0 bases and J by 8 bases, 6 bases remained unmatched. This CDR3 comprises 14 residues. The CDR3 spells CASSQESTGDGYTF. CDR3 coding DNA: TGCGCCAGCAGCCAAGAGTCAACAGGGGACGGCTACACCTTC.